The rows below give T cell receptor beta chains drawn from one sample of a study of cytomegalovirus exposure and HLA in healthy donors. Sequencing used immunoSEQ multiplex PCR; TCRdb keeps in-frame clones, though not all of them. The repertoire holds 180,000 or so clones, with roughly 80% as singletons. Sequencing was carried out using PBMCs. Every receptor here comes from a woman aged 45-65 years in good health and CMV-seropositive. Both conserved end residues are part of each CDR3. The order of the fields is CDR3 length, clone size, J gene, V gene, D gene, CDR3 DNA, CDR3 protein. A D gene is named only where the DNA matches it firmly. Size is stated for part of the rows, as once, few or many counts, or as a class when the clone is expanded.

14,-,TRBJ1-1,TRBV30,-,TGTGCCTGGAGTGTACGGAGGTTGGACACTGAAGCTTTCTTT,CAWSVRRLDTEAFF
15,-,TRBJ2-5,TRBV11-2,TRBD1,TGTGCCAGCAGCTTCTCCGGGACAGTATCGGAGACCCAGTACTTC,CASSFSGTVSETQYF
15,once,TRBJ1-1,TRBV5-5,-,TGTGCCAGCAGCTGGAATTATGGGAGTTACACTGAAGCTTTCTTT,CASSWNYGSYTEAFF
15,-,TRBJ1-2,TRBV7-9,-,TGTGCCAGCAGCTTGAGCGGGGGCATCCTGGATGGCTACACCTTC,CASSLSGGILDGYTF
16,-,TRBJ2-1,TRBV7-2,-,TGTGCCAGCAGCTCCTTCCCGGGGTATCGCCTGCAGGAGCAGTTCTTC,CASSSFPGYRLQEQFF
14,-,TRBJ2-5,TRBV30,-,TGTGCCTGGAGTGTCTTAGGGGGGGGAGAGACCCAGTACTTC,CAWSVLGGGETQYF
16,-,TRBJ2-6,TRBV30,-,TGTGCCTGGACCGGGGTGTGGGTCTCTGGGGCCAACGTCCTGACTTTC,CAWTGVWVSGANVLTF
17,-,TRBJ2-1,TRBV19,TRBD2,TGTGCCAGTAGTATCCAACTAGCGATAAGCTCCTACAATGAGCAGTTCTTC,CASSIQLAISSYNEQFF
15,-,TRBJ2-3,TRBV7-2,TRBD2,TGTGCCAGCAGCCCCTCTAGCGGGGGGGGAGATACGCAGTATTTT,CASSPSSGGGDTQYF
15,-,TRBJ2-5,TRBV11-2,-,TGTGCCAGCAGCTTACAGGTGTCAGCTCAAGAGACCCAGTACTTC,CASSLQVSAQETQYF
14,-,TRBJ2-5,TRBV7-9,TRBD1,TGTGCCAGCAGCTTGACAGGGGGCCAAGAGACCCAGTACTTC,CASSLTGGQETQYF
12,-,TRBJ1-1,TRBV6-6,-,TGTGCCAGCAGGTCCGGGACACTTGAAGCTTTCTTT,CASRSGTLEAFF
16,few,TRBJ1-2,TRBV13,-,TGTGCCAGCAGTCGTCATGGGAAGGGAGCCAACTATGGCTACACCTTC,CASSRHGKGANYGYTF
19,-,TRBJ2-2,TRBV5-4,-,TGTGCCAGCAGCCCCGGCGGTTCACTCTCCGGATTAAACACCGGGGAGCTGTTTTTT,CASSPGGSLSGLNTGELFF
13,-,TRBJ2-1,TRBV5-1,-,TGCGCCAGCAGCTTCGCTAGCTCAAATGAGCAGTTCTTC,CASSFASSNEQFF
15,-,TRBJ2-7,TRBV13,TRBD1,TGTGCCAGCAGCTTAGGGGACAGGGGATCGGACGAGCAGTACTTC,CASSLGDRGSDEQYF
18,-,TRBJ2-1,TRBV14,TRBD2,TGTGCCAGCAGCCCCCACTGGGGTAGCGGGAGTTCCTACAATGAGCAGTTCTTC,CASSPHWGSGSSYNEQFF
15,once,TRBJ1-2,TRBV7-9,-,TGTGCCAGCAGCTTAGCTCTGGCGGGGGCCGATGGCTACACCTTC,CASSLALAGADGYTF
15,-,TRBJ2-1,TRBV2,-,TGTGCCAGCAGTGAAGCTAGCGGATCCTACAATGAGCAGTTCTTC,CASSEASGSYNEQFF
14,-,TRBJ1-5,TRBV7-7,-,TGTGCTAGCAGCTTCCAGGCGATAGATCAGCCCCAGCATTTT,CASSFQAIDQPQHF
12,-,TRBJ1-1,TRBV18,-,TGTGCCAGCTCACCACAGCACGCTGAAGCTTTCTTT,CASSPQHAEAFF
14,-,TRBJ1-6,TRBV4-3,-,TGCGCCAGCAGCCAAGATTTGGCAGAATCACCCCTCCACTTT,CASSQDLAESPLHF
13,once,TRBJ2-7,TRBV6-1,-,TGTGCCAGCAGGACTCCCCCCTTCTACGAGCAGTACTTC,CASRTPPFYEQYF